This TCR beta chain stems from a study of radiation and T cells in renal cell carcinoma. Per the germline V gene, CDR1 is GTSNPN and CDR2 is SVGIG (reference sequence). V lost 2 bases to trimming and J lost 11 bases; unmatched junction nucleotides: 9. The CDR3 spans 13 residues. Produced via immunoSEQ multiplex PCR; TCRdb's table is partial and in-frame only. The table lists 150,000 to 160,000 clones, about 91% of them singletons. The sample's time point: blood 2 weeks post-SBRT. Treatment given: 15 Gy SBRT to primary tumor, nephrectomy 4 weeks later. The sequence was obtained from a woman aged 45 to 65 with renal cell carcinoma. V usage is TRBV30 and J usage is TRBJ2-5; TRBD1 matches at 9 bases. This material consisted of blood, taken from a patient whose treatment included radiotherapy and nephrectomy. The CDR3 DNA is TGTGCCTGGAGTCGCAGACAGGGGGGGGAGCAGTACTTC. Encoded protein: CAWSRRQGGEQYF.